This T cell receptor beta chain was retrieved from a study of blood T cell repertoires in COVID-19. Overall study: Material from acute and convalescent COVID-19 was sourced from the United States, Italy and Spain.

Libraries were prepared by immunoSEQ multiplex PCR; TCRdb keeps only in-frame clonotypes and omits some of them. The profile covers about 110,000 clones, with around three quarters appearing a single time and more than 4% taken by the ten largest. The sequence was obtained from a human donor in a cohort sampled during active or convalescent COVID-19. Input material: peripheral blood.

The CDR3 sequence: CASRSGGVRNEQFF. Here the CDR3 DNA reads TGTGCCAGTAGGTCAGGAGGGGTTCGCAATGAGCAGTTCTTC. The chain recombines TRBV7-2 with TRBJ2-1, with D perhaps matching TRBD2 (6 bases). CDR1 is SGHTA, CDR2 FQGNSA, per germline. V shed 9 bases and J shed 6 bases, with 18 bases lying between them. The CDR3 sequence is 14 residues long.